This T cell receptor beta chain was sequenced for a study of T-cell memory formation after mild COVID-19. Study conclusions and caveats: Day 37-peaking second-wave clones had unconfirmed SARS-CoV-2 specificity.

This clonotype was seen a handful of times. Its target is unknown. TCRdb redid the calling of the 5' RACE reads with MiXCR, one entry per CDR3 protein. The profile shows approximately 100,000 distinct CDR3 sequences, 11% of them singletons. Germline V gives CDR1 MRHNA, CDR2 SNTAGT. V dropped 0 bases and J dropped 9; count of bases not matched to a gene: 13. This CDR3 has 18 residues. The chain joins TRBV6-4 to TRBJ2-1, with 11 bases lining up with TRBD2. The clonotype was recovered from a man younger than 35 who had mild COVID-19 (a few samples of this study predate the infection). Cell type and time point are not known. The source material was PBMCs or a T cell subset sorted from them (not recorded which). The CDR3 coding sequence is TGTGCCAGCAGTGACTCGACGATGGGTAGCGGGGGGGCAGGTGAGCAGTTCTTC. Its translation is CASSDSTMGSGGAGEQFF.